A selection of T cell receptor beta chains follows, all from one sample in a study of blood T cell repertoires in COVID-19. Clones were read by immunoSEQ multiplex PCR, and TCRdb kept only the in-frame ones, dropping some. The sample includes 150,000 to 200,000 clones, around 82% of them seen just once. Sequenced: PBMCs or T cells enriched from blood (not recorded which). These TCRs come from a woman aged 60-75 years with acute COVID-19. CDR3s include the opening cysteine and the closing phenylalanine or tryptophan. The D gene is left open where the match is weak.

D gene: TRBD1
J gene: TRBJ1-2
V gene: TRBV12-3/TRBV12-4
CDR3 DNA: TGTGCCAGCAGCCCCAGACAGGGTGGTGGCTACACCTTC
CDR3 protein: CASSPRQGGGYTF

D gene: -
J gene: TRBJ2-2
V gene: TRBV3-1/TRBV3-2
CDR3 DNA: TGTGCCAGCAGCCAAGATTGGAGAACCGGGGAGCTGTTTTTT
CDR3 protein: CASSQDWRTGELFF

D gene: -
J gene: TRBJ1-3
V gene: TRBV29-1
CDR3 DNA: TGCAGCGTTGAATCACAAGCTGGAAACACCATATATTTT
CDR3 protein: CSVESQAGNTIYF

D gene: TRBD2
J gene: TRBJ2-1
V gene: TRBV6-5
CDR3 DNA: TGTGCCAGCAGTTACAGTCTAGCGGGAGGTGGGGGGCAGTTCTTC
CDR3 protein: CASSYSLAGGGGQFF

D gene: TRBD2
J gene: TRBJ2-7
V gene: TRBV4-2
CDR3 DNA: TGTGCCAGCAGCCAAGACCCGGGGGGACTACCCTACGAGCAGTACTTC
CDR3 protein: CASSQDPGGLPYEQYF

D gene: -
J gene: TRBJ1-2
V gene: TRBV10-3
CDR3 DNA: TGTGCCATCAGTGATACCGGGTCTGCCCAGGGAGGCGGCTATGGCTACACCTTC
CDR3 protein: CAISDTGSAQGGGYGYTF

D gene: -
J gene: TRBJ2-2
V gene: TRBV6-6
CDR3 DNA: TGTGCCAGCAGTTCCGGACAGACTACCGGGGAGCTGTTTTTT
CDR3 protein: CASSSGQTTGELFF

D gene: -
J gene: TRBJ1-1
V gene: TRBV14
CDR3 DNA: TGTGCCAGCAGCCAAGATAGAACCCAACGGGCCGGGAGGATGAACACTGAAGCTTTCTTT
CDR3 protein: CASSQDRTQRAGRMNTEAFF

D gene: -
J gene: TRBJ2-7
V gene: TRBV6-5
CDR3 DNA: TGTGCCAGCAGCCCGCGGGGAGGTCGGAACGAGCAGTACTTC
CDR3 protein: CASSPRGGRNEQYF

D gene: -
J gene: TRBJ1-6
V gene: TRBV9
CDR3 DNA: TGTGCCAGCAGCGTAGCGGGGTCACGATCACCCCTCCACTTT
CDR3 protein: CASSVAGSRSPLHF